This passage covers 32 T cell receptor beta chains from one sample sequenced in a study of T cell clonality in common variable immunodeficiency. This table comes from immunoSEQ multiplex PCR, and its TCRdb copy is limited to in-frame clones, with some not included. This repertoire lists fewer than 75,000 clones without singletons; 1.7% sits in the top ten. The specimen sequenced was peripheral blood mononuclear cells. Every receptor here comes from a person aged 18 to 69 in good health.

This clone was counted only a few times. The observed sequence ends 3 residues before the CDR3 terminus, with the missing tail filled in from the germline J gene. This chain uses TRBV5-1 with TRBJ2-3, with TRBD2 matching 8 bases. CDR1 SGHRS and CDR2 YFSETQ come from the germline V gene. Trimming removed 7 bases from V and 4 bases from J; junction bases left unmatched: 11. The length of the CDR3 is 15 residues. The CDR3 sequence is CASRWGGGSPDTQYF. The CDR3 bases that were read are TGCGCCAGCCGATGGGGCGGGGGGAGCCCAGATACG.

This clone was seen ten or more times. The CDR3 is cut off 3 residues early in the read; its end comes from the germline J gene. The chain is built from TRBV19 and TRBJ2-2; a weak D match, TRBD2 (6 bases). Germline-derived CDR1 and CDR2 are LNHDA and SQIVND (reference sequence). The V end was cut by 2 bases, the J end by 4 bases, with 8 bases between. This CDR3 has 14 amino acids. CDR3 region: CASSIYGGTGELFF. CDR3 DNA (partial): TGTGCCAGTAGTATATACGGGGGCACCGGGGAG.

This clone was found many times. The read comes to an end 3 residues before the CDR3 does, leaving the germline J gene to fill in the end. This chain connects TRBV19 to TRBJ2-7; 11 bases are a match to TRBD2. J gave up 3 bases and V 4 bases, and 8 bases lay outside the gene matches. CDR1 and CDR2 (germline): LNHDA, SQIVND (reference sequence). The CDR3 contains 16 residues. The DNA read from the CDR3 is TGTGCCAGTAGTAGGGTAGCGGGAGGGGGTGTCTACGAG. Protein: CASSRVAGGGVYE. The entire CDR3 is CASSRVAGGGVYEQYF.

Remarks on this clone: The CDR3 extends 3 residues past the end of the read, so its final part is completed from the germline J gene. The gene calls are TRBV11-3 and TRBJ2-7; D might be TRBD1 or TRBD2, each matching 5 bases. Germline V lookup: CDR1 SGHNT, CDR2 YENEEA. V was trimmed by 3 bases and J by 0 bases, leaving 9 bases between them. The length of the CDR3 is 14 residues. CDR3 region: CASSLGDSSYEQYF. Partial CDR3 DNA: TGTGCCAGCAGCTTGGGAGACAGCTCCTACGAG.

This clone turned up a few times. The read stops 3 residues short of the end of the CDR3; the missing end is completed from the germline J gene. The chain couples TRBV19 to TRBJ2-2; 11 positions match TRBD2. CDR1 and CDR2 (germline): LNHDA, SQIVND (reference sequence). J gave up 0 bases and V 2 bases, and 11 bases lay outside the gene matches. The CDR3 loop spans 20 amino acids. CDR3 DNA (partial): TGTGCCAGTAGTATAACACTAGCGGGAGCGCGCACCGCGAACACCGGGGAG. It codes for CASSITLAGARTANTGE. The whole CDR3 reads CASSITLAGARTANTGELFF.

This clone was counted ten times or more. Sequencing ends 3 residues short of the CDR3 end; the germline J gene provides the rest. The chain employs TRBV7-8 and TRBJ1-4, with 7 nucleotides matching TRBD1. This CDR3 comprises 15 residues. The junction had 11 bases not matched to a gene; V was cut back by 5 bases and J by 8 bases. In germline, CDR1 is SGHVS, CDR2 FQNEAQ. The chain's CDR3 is CASSLTGLENEKLFF. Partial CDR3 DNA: TGTGCCAGCAGCCTGACAGGGCTCGAGAACGAAAAA.

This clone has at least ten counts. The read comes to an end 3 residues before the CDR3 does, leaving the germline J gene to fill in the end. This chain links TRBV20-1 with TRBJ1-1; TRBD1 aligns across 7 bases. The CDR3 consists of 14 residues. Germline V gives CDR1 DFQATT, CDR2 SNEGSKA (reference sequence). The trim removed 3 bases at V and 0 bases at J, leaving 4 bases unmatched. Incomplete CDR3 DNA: TGCAGTGCTAGGACGACAGGGTTGAACACTGAA. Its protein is CSARTTGLNTE. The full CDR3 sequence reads CSARTTGLNTEAFF.

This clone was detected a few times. The DNA read from the CDR3 is TGCAGCGTTAGGCCTACAGGGTACGAG. Translation: CSVRPTGYE. The full CDR3 is CSVRPTGYEQYF. The chain has TRBV29-1 and TRBJ2-7, with D perhaps matching TRBD1 (6 bases). The CDR3 end is not reached by the read, which stops 3 residues before it; the germline J gene fills it in. Per germline, CDR1 SQVTM and CDR2 ANQGSEA. The CDR3 runs to 12 residues. Between the trimmed V and J ends, which lost 5 bases and 4 bases, there was a span of 12 bases.

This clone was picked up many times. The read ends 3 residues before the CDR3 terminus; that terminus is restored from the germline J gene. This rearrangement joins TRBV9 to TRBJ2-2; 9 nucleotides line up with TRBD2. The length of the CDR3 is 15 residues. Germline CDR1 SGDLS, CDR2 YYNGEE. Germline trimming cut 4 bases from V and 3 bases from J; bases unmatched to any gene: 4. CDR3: CASSISGSDTGELFF. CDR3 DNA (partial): TGTGCCAGCAGCATTAGCGGGAGTGACACCGGGGAG.

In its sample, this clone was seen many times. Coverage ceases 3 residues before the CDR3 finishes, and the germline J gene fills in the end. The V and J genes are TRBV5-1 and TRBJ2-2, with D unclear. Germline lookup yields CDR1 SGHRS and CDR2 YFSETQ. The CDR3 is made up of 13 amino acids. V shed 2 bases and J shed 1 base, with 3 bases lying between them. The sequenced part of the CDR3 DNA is TGCGCCAGCAGCTTCCTGAACACCGGGGAG. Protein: CASSFLNTGE. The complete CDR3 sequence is CASSFLNTGELFF.

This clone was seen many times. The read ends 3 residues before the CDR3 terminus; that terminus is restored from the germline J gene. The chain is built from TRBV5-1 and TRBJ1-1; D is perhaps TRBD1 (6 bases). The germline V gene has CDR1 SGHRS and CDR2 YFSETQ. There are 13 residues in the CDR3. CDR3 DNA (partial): TGCGCCAGCAGCTTGTTAAGGGGGACGGAA. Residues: CASSLLRGTE. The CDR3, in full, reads CASSLLRGTEAFF.

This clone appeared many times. The covered CDR3 bases are TGTGCCACCCGCGAGACGGGCTCCTACGAG. Its translation: CATRETGSYE. The whole CDR3 is CATRETGSYEQYF. The chain links TRBV15 to TRBJ2-7; D not certain. The read falls 3 residues short of the CDR3 end, and the missing part is taken from the germline J gene. The CDR3 has 13 residues. Deletions cut 8 bases from V and 0 bases from J, with 11 bases between. Germline V gene lookup returns CDR1 LNHNV and CDR2 YYDKDF (reference sequence).

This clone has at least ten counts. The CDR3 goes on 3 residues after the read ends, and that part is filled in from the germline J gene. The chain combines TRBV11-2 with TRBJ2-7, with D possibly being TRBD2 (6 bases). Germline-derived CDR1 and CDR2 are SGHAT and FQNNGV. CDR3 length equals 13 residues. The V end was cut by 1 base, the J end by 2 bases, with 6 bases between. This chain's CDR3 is CASSLGRAYEQYF. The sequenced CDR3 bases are TGTGCCAGCAGCTTAGGGAGGGCCTACGAG.

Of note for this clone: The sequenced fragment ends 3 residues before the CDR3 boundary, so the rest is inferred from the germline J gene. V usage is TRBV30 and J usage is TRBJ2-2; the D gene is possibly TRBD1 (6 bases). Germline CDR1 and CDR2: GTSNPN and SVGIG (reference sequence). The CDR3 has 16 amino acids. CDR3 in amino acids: CAWSAGQSSGANVLFF. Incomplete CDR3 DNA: TGTGCCTGGAGTGCCGGACAGAGCTCTGGGGCCAACGTG.

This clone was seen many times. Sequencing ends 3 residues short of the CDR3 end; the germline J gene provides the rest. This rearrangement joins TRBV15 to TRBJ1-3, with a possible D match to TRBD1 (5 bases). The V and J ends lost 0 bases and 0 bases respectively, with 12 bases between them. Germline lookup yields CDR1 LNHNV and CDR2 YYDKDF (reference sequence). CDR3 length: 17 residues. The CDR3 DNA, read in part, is TGTGCCACCAGCAGAGATTGGGGCGGTAGCTCTGGAAACACC. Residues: CATSRDWGGSSGNT. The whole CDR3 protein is CATSRDWGGSSGNTIYF.

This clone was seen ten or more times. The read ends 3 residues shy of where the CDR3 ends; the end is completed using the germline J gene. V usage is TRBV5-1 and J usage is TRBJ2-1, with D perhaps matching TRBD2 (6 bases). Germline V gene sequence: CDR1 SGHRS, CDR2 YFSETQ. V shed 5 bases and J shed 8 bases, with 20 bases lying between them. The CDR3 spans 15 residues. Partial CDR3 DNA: TGCGCCAGCAGGGAGGGTATGGGTACGATAGATGAG. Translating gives CASREGMGTIDE. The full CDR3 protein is CASREGMGTIDEQFF.

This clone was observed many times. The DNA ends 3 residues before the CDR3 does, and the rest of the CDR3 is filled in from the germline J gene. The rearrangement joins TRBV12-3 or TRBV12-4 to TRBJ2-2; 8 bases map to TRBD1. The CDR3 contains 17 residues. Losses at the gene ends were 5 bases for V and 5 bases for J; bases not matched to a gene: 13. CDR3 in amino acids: CASSPNPPWTGTGELFF. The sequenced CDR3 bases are TGTGCCAGCAGTCCCAACCCACCCTGGACAGGGACCGGGGAG.

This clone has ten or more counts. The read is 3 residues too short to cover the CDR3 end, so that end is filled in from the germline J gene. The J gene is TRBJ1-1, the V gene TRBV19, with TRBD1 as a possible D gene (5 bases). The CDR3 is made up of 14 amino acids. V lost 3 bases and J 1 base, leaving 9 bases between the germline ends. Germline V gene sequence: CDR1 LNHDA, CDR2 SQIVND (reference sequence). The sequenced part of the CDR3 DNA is TGTGCCAGTAGTATCCCGACAGAGAACACTGAA. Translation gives CASSIPTENTE. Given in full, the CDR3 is CASSIPTENTEAFF.

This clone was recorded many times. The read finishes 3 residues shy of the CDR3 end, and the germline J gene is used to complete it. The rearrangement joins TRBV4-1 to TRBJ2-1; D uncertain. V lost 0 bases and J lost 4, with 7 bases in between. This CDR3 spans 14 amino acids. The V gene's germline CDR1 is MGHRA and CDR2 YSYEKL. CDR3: CASSQETTYNEQFF. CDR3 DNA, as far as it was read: TGCGCCAGCAGCCAAGAGACGACTTACAATGAG.

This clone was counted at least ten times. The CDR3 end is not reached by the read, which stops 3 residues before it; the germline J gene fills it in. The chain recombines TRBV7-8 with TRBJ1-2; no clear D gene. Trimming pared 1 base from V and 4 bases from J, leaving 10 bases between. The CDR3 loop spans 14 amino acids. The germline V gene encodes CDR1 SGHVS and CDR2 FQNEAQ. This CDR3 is CASSLDSEVYGYTF. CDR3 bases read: TGTGCCAGCAGCTTAGATTCCGAGGTCTATGGC.

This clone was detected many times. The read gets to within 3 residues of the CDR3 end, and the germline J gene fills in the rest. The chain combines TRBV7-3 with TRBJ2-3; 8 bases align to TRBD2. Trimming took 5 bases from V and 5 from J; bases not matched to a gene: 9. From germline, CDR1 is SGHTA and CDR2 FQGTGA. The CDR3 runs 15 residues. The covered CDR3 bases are TGTGCCAGCAGCCCCGGGGGGGCCCTCGTAGATACG. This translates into CASSPGGALVDT. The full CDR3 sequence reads CASSPGGALVDTQYF.

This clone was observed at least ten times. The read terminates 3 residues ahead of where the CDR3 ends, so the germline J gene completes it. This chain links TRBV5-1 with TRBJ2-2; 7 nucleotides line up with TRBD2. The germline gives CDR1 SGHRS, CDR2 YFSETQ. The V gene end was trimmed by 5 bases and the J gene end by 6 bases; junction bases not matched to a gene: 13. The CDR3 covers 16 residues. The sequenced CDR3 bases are TGCGCCAGCAGTTCCGGTGTAATAGCGGGCTCCGGGGAG. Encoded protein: CASSSGVIAGSGE. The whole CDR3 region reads CASSSGVIAGSGELFF. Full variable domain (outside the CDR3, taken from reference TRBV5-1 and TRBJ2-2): KAGVTQTPRYLIKTRGQQVTLSCSPISGHRSVSWYQQTPGQGLQFLFEYFSETQRNKGNFPGRFSGRQFSNSRSEMNVSTLELGDSALYLCASSSGVIAGSGELFFGEGSRLTVL.

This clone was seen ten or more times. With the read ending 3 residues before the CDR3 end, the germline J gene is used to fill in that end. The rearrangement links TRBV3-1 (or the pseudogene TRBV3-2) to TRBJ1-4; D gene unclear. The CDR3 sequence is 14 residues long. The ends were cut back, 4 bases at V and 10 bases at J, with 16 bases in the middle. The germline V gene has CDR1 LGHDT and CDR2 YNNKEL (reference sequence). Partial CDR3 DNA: TGTGCCAGCAGCCCAAGGGTAAAAGAGGGAAAA. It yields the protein CASSPRVKEGK. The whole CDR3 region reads CASSPRVKEGKLFF.

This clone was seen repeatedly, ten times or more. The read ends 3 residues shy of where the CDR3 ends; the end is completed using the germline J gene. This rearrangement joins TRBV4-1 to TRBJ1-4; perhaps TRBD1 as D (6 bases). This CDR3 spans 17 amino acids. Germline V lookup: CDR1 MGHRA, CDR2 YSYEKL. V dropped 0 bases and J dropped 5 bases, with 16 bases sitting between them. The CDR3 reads CASSQDSWTDPNEKLFF. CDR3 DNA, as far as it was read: TGCGCCAGCAGCCAAGACTCTTGGACAGACCCGAATGAAAAA.

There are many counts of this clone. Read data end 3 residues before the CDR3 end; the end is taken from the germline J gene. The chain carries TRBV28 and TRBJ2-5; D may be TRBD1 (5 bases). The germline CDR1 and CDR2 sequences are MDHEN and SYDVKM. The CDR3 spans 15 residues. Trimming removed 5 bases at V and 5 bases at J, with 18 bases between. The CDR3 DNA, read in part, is TGTGCCAGCAGTCCTACTCAGGGTGGTTGGGAGACC. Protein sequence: CASSPTQGGWET. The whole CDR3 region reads CASSPTQGGWETQYF.

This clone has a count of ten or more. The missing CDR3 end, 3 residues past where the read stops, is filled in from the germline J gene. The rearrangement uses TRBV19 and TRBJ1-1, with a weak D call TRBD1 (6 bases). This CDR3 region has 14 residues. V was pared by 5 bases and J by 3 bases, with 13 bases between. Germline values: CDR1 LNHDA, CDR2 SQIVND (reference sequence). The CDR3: CASSADTGYTEAFF. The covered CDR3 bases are TGTGCCAGTAGTGCTGATACAGGGTACACTGAA.

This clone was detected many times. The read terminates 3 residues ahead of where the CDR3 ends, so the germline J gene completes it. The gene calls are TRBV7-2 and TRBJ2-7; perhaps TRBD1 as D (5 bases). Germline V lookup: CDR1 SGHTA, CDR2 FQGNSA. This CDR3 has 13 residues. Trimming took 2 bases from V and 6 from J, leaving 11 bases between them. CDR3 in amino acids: CASSLLSGAEQYF. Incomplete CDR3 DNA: TGTGCCAGCAGCTTACTTAGTGGGGCCGAG.

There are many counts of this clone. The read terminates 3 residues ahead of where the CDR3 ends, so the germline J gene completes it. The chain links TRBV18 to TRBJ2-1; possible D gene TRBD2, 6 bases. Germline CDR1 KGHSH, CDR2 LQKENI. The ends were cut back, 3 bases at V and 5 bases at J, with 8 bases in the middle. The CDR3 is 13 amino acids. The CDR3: CASSPRLDNEQFF. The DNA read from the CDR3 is TGTGCCAGCTCACCTAGACTAGACAATGAG.

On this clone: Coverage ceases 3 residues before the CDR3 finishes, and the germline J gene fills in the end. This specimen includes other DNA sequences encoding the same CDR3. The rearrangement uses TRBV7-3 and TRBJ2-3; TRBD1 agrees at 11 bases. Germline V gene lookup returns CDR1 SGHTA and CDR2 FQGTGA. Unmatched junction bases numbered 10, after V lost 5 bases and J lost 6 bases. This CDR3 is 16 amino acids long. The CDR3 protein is CASSLRAGQGADTQYF. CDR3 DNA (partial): TGTGCCAGCAGCCTACGTGCTGGACAGGGGGCCGATACG.

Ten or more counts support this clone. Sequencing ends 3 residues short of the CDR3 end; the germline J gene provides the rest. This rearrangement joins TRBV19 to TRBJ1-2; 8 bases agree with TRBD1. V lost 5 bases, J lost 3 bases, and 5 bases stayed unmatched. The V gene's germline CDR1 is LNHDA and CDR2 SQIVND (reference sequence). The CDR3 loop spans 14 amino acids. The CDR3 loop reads CASSPQGADYGYTF. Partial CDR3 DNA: TGTGCCAGTAGTCCTCAGGGGGCGGACTATGGC.

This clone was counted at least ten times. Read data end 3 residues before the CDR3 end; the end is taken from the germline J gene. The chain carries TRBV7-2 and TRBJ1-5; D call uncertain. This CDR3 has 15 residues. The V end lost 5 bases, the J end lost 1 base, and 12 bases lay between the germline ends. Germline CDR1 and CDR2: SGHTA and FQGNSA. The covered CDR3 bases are TGTGCCAGCAGCCCCTTGATAGGGAGCAATCAGCCC. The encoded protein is CASSPLIGSNQP. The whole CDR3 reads CASSPLIGSNQPQHF.

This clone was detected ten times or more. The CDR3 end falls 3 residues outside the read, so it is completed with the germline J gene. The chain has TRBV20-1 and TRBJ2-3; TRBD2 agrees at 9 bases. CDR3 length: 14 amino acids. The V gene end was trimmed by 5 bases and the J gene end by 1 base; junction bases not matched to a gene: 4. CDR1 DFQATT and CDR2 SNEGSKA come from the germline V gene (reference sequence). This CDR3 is CSARRLAGTDTQYF. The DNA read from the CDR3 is TGCAGTGCTCGACGACTAGCGGGCACAGATACG.